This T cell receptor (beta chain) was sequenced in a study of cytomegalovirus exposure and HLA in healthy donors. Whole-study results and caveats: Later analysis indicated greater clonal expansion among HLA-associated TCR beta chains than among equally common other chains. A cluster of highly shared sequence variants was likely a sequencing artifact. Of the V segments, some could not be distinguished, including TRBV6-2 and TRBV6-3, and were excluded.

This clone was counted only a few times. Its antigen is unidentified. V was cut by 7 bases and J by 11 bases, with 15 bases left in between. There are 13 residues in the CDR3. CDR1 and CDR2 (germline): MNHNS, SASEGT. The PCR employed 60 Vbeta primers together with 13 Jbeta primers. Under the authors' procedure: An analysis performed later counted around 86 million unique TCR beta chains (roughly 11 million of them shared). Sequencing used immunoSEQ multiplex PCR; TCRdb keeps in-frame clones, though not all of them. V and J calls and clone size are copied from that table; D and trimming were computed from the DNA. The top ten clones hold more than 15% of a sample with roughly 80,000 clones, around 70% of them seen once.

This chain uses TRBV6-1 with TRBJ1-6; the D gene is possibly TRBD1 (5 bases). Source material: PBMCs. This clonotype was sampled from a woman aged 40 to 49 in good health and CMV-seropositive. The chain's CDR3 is CASTTTDQAPLHF. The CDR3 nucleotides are TGTGCCAGCACCACGACAGACCAGGCACCCCTCCACTTT.